The present TCR beta chain was sequenced within a study of blood T cell repertoires in COVID-19. Background on the study: Samples representing acute and convalescent COVID-19 were sourced from the United States, Italy and Spain. PBMCs, B-cell-depleted T cells, or T cells provided the cDNA or gDNA that made up the material.

Study processing details: Cell counts per sample came from amplifying reference gene primers. Profiling relied on immunoSEQ multiplex PCR, and the TCRdb table lists in-frame clones only, not all of them. V and J calls and clone size follow that table, whereas D and trimming were derived from the DNA. Altogether about 190,000 clones are present, around 80% being singletons, with the ten largest covering around 12%. This TCR was recovered from a woman aged 45 to 65 with acute or convalescent COVID-19. What was sequenced was peripheral blood.

The CDR3 sequence is CASSPTPRGVRQFF. The CDR3, as DNA: TGTGCCAGCAGCCCGACCCCCCGGGGGGTACGGCAGTTCTTC. The chain couples TRBV16 to TRBJ2-1, with 7 positions matching TRBD2. Germline V lookup: CDR1 KGHSY, CDR2 FQNENV. This CDR3 is built from 14 residues. J gave up 12 bases and V 4 bases, and 12 bases lay outside the gene matches.